This T cell receptor (beta chain) was identified in a study of T cell responses to AZD1222 COVID-19 vaccine. General study points: Within unmutated variant regions lay the reported targets of nearly half of spike-specific TCRs. Among the donors, most were white British and more were female, and clonal diversity was possibly underestimated.

As for this clone: Its cognate antigen is unknown.

Data came from immunoSEQ multiplex PCR; TCRdb stores just in-frame clones and leaves some out. Of about 170,000 clones in the sample, approximately 93% were seen once. Trimming left V 4 bases short and J 4 bases short, with 9 bases between. The CDR3 is 14 residues long. Germline CDR1 SGHRS, CDR2 YFSETQ. The material was peripheral blood, obtained on day 0 of AZD1222 vaccination. The V and J genes are TRBV5-1 and TRBJ2-6; possibly TRBD1 for D (5 bases). This clonotype was obtained from an adult in good health. DNA for the CDR3: TGCGCCAGCAGCCCACAGGACGGGGCCAACGTCCTGACTTTC. Amino acids: CASSPQDGANVLTF. Supplemented by reference TRBV5-1 and TRBJ2-6, the full variable domain reads KAGVTQTPRYLIKTRGQQVTLSCSPISGHRSVSWYQQTPGQGLQFLFEYFSETQRNKGNFPGRFSGRQFSNSRSEMNVSTLELGDSALYLCASSPQDGANVLTFGAGSRLTVL.